Listed here is a single TCR beta chain. Some clones are missing from TCRdb's copy, which holds only in-frame ones; the method was immunoSEQ multiplex PCR. The sample lists some 190,000 clones, 89% occurring once. The data originate from a study of blood T cell repertoires in COVID-19. V gave up 11 bases and J gave up 3 bases, with 17 bases separating them. Germline loops: CDR1 SNHLY, CDR2 FYNNEI. The CDR3 runs 13 residues. The TCR was taken from a woman between 40 and 55 years old with acute COVID-19. V gene TRBV2 combines with J gene TRBJ2-7; tentatively, D is TRBD2 (6 bases). What was sequenced was PBMCs or T cells enriched from blood (not recorded which). The CDR3 region has the DNA TGTGCCCGGACCGGGCCGGAGGGCTACGAGCAGTACTTC. Translation: CARTGPEGYEQYF.